This TCR beta chain is drawn from a study of CD8 T cells in Susac syndrome. cDNA came from about 0.46 to 1 ug RNA primed by random hexamers. Multiplex PCR with immunoSEQ amplified the TCR beta CDR3 across 54 Vbeta and 13 Jbeta. TCRdb recomputed calls from the immunoSEQ multiplex PCR reads with MiXCR, one row per CDR3 protein. The sample holds 110,000 or so distinct CDR3 sequences, about 92% seen once. TEMRA cells were FACS-enriched, and CD8+ and CD4+ T cells were isolated negatively. The TCR originated in a human donor with multiple sclerosis. Sequencing was performed on CD4+ T cells from PBMCs.

CDR3 DNA: TGTGCCAGCGCCCGTACAGACTCCAGCTCCTACGAGCAGTACTTC. It encodes CASARTDSSSYEQYF. This chain uses TRBV11-2 with TRBJ2-7; no clear D gene. There are 15 residues in the CDR3. Trimming left V 8 bases short and J 0 bases short, with 17 bases between. Germline V gene lookup returns CDR1 SGHAT and CDR2 FQNNGV.